The text below deals with one T cell receptor beta chain. Its specificity is unknown. This sample is part of a study of CD4 T cells in relation to SARS-CoV-2 and coronaviruses. Notes on the study in general: No donor gave both pre-pandemic and post-infection samples.

TCRdb's table, derived via immunoSEQ multiplex PCR, lists solely in-frame clones and lacks some. The repertoire includes approximately 22,000 clones, about 70% of them detected once, and approximately 16% sits in the top ten. The unexposed donors gave CD4+ T cells in about 2010-2019, prior to COVID-19. CD4+ T cells were isolated from the cells after nine to eleven days of culture. V dropped 5 bases and J dropped 2; count of bases not matched to a gene: 4. The CDR3 covers 15 residues. Germline assignment: CDR1 SGHNT and CDR2 YENEEA. The sequenced material came from CD4+ T cells from PBMCs, cultured in vitro. V gene TRBV11-3 combines with J gene TRBJ2-3; 10 nucleotides match TRBD2. The clonotype comes from a human donor in good health. CDR3 sequence: CASSPLAGDTDTQYF. Written as DNA, the CDR3 is TGTGCCAGCAGCCCGCTAGCGGGGGACACAGATACGCAGTATTTT.